The 7 T cell receptor beta chains presented below share a single source sample, sequenced in a study of shared clonotypes between healthy human individuals. Method: immunoSEQ multiplex PCR; TCRdb's copy keeps in-frame clones and lacks some. The sample includes about 980,000 clones, less than 85% of them seen just once. Sequenced material: memory CD4+ T cells sorted from blood. Specified subset: CD45RA-negative fraction. These receptors originate from a man aged 18 to 35 in good health.

The V call is TRBV7-2, the J call TRBJ1-2, with D possibly matching TRBD1 (5 bases). The CDR3 has 13 amino acids. Trimming took 3 bases from V and 4 from J, leaving 9 bases between them. Germline CDR1 is SGHTA and CDR2 is FQGNSA. The chain's CDR3 is CASSFRDLYGYTF. In DNA form, the CDR3 reads TGTGCCAGCAGCTTCAGGGATCTCTATGGCTACACCTTC.

The chain combines TRBV28 with TRBJ2-7; TRBD2 matches 7 bases. V was pared by 8 bases and J by 2 bases, with 9 bases of the junction left unmatched. From germline, CDR1 is MDHEN and CDR2 SYDVKM. The CDR3 contains 14 residues. The CDR3 nucleotides read TGTGCCAGCTCCGGGACTACCACCCCCTACGAGCAGTACTTC. Protein: CASSGTTTPYEQYF.

The DNA of the CDR3 is TGTGCCAGCTCGCCGACAGGGCCACCTAATGAAAAACTGTTTTTT. It translates to CASSPTGPPNEKLFF. This chain links TRBV18 with TRBJ1-4; 7 bases fit TRBD1. V shed 6 bases and J 3 bases; nucleotides not matched to a gene: 7. This CDR3 is built from 15 residues. Germline CDR1 is KGHSH and CDR2 is LQKENI.

V and J are TRBV5-4 and TRBJ2-2; D is perhaps TRBD1 (5 bases). This CDR3 region has 16 residues. Germline CDR1 SGHNT, CDR2 YYREEE (reference sequence). Trimming cost V 4 bases and J 0 bases, with 13 bases left between them. The DNA for the CDR3 is TGTGCCAGCAGCCCGCCGACAGCCTCGAACACCGGGGAGCTGTTTTTT. It is translated as CASSPPTASNTGELFF.

This clone appeared a single time. This sequence joins TRBV11-2 and TRBJ2-5; TRBD2 matches 12 bases. This CDR3 comprises 15 residues. Germline V gives CDR1 SGHAT, CDR2 FQNNGV. V lost 5 bases to trimming and J lost 4 bases; unmatched junction nucleotides: 5. The CDR3 spells CASSQGGLAGETQYF. The DNA for the CDR3 is TGTGCCAGCAGCCAGGGGGGACTAGCGGGAGAGACCCAGTACTTC.

As regards this clone: Other DNA sequences from this sample encode an identical CDR3 as well. The chain is built from TRBV5-4 and TRBJ1-3; D unresolved. V lost 0 bases and J lost 1, with 5 bases in between. The CDR3 consists of 14 residues. Germline lookup yields CDR1 SGHNT and CDR2 YYREEE (reference sequence). Here the CDR3 DNA reads TGTGCCAGCAGCTTGGACCTATCTGGAAACACCATATATTTT. Residues: CASSLDLSGNTIYF.

The rearrangement uses TRBV7-2 and TRBJ2-1; perhaps TRBD2 as D (5 bases). V dropped 1 base and J dropped 5 bases, with 12 bases sitting between them. The germline V gene has CDR1 SGHTA and CDR2 FQGNSA. The length of the CDR3 is 15 residues. CDR3 DNA sequence: TGTGCCAGCAGCTTAGTAGCTAGCTATAACAATGAGCAGTTCTTC. Protein product: CASSLVASYNNEQFF.